This T cell receptor (beta chain) derives from a study of shared clonotypes between healthy human individuals. Overall study context: CD4 naive cells filled three plates per donor, CD4 memory three, CD8 naive two and CD8 memory one.

Trimming took 3 bases from V and 12 from J, leaving 9 bases between them. CDR1 SQVTM and CDR2 ANQGSEA come from the germline V gene. The CDR3 covers 10 residues. Sequencing used immunoSEQ multiplex PCR; TCRdb keeps in-frame clones, though not all of them. The data contain fewer than 850,000 clones, roughly 96% of them singletons. Naive CD8 isolation took CD45RO-negative cells positively selected for CCR7 and excluded terminally differentiated effector memory CD45RA+ cells. Sequenced sample: naive CD8+ T cells sorted from blood. The gene calls are TRBV29-1 and TRBJ2-1, with unresolved D. The sequence derives from a man aged 30-40 years in good health. DNA for the CDR3: TGCAGCGTTGAGAGTTATGGGCAGTTCTTC. Translating gives CSVESYGQFF.